This T cell receptor beta chain is drawn from a study of regulatory T cells in long-lasting Graves disease. Background on the study: More than 5 years of antithyroid drugs with positive TSH receptor antibodies defined persistent Graves' disease. Study outcomes and limitations: The study found persistent patients shared more public clonotypes (around 2,500) than new patients (approximately 970). Samples came from peripheral blood alone, without thyroid tissue.

The time point here: persistent/refractory GD, antithyroid drugs over 5 years with positive TRAb. The TCR library used RNA extracted from PBMCs. The authors drew patients from an endocrinology department in Xi'an, China. Of note for this clonotype: Antigen specificity is unknown.

According to the study, TCR beta libraries were built with iRepertoire HTBI primers and CDR3-region Arm-PCR. TCRdb ran MiXCR on the multiplex PCR reads and lists one entry per CDR3 protein. This sample has approximately 440,000 distinct CDR3 sequences; 23% occur once, and the top ten carry over 25%. The germline V gene encodes CDR1 LNHNV and CDR2 YYDKDF (reference sequence). Trimming removed 0 bases at V and 5 bases at J, with 7 bases between. The CDR3 is made up of 13 amino acids. The rearrangement uses TRBV15 and TRBJ2-5; D is unclear. Here the sequenced sample was peripheral blood mononuclear cells (PBMCs), taken when the disease was refractory, from a patient treated with antithyroid drugs. The sequence derives from a female donor with Graves disease. CDR3 residues: CATSRDPSETQYF. In DNA, the CDR3 is TGTGCCACCAGCAGAGATCCCTCGGAGACCCAGTACTTC.